Listed below are T cell receptor beta chains from one sample, sequenced in a study of blood T cell repertoires in COVID-19. The table came from immunoSEQ multiplex PCR; TCRdb's copy has only in-frame clones and leaves some out. The sample has a few hundred thousand clones, around 83% seen once. Sequencing was carried out using peripheral blood. These TCRs come from a woman aged 18-29 years with acute or convalescent COVID-19. Each CDR3 is given with its conserved first and last residue. D genes are given only for firm matches.

TRBV30,TRBJ2-2,-,TGTGCCTGGAGTAAAGGGGTGGGAAGCACCGGGGAGCTGTTTTTT,CAWSKGVGSTGELFF
TRBV28,TRBJ2-7,-,TGTGCCAGCAGACCTGGGGGGGCCTCCTACGAGCAGTACTTC,CASRPGGASYEQYF
TRBV14,TRBJ2-1,-,TGTGCCAGCAGCCAAGCACGTGGGACTTACAATGAGCAGTTCTTC,CASSQARGTYNEQFF
TRBV5-1,TRBJ1-6,TRBD1,TGCGCCAGCAGCTTGGAAGGGGGCTTTTCTCCCCTCCACTTT,CASSLEGGFSPLHF
TRBV19,TRBJ2-7,TRBD1,TGTGCCAGTAGTGCCTCCGGGACAGGGGCGGACGAGCAGTACTTC,CASSASGTGADEQYF
TRBV7-3,TRBJ1-6,-,TGTGCCAGCAGCTCCCAGGGTGGTTCACCCCTCCACTTT,CASSSQGGSPLHF
TRBV15,TRBJ2-7,TRBD1,TGTGCCACCAGCAGTCACACAGGGGGCGTCGAGCAGTACTTC,CATSSHTGGVEQYF
TRBV6-5,TRBJ2-1,TRBD2,TGTGCCAGCAGTCCCCCGGGCGGGGGCTACAATGAGCAGTTCTTC,CASSPPGGGYNEQFF
TRBV5-4,TRBJ2-3,TRBD2,TGTGCCAGCAGCTACCCACTAGCGGGAGTGGCAGATACGCAGTATTTT,CASSYPLAGVADTQYF
TRBV10-3,TRBJ1-2,TRBD1,TGTGCCATCAGTGGGGACAGGAATGGCTACACCTTC,CAISGDRNGYTF